What follows describes a single TCR beta chain. Germline DNA was also extracted, and blood RNA was taken from unsorted whole blood. Sampling before surgery obtained roughly 4.2 milliliters of peripheral blood. CDR1 and CDR2 from the germline V gene are SGHAT and FQNNGV. CDR3 length: 14 amino acids. Trimming cost V 5 bases and J 5 bases, with 16 bases left between them. The source of the sample is a study of tumor-infiltrating lymphocytes in primary liver carcinoma. Total RNA (roughly 540 ng) served as template for TCR beta cDNA synthesis primed by a constant-region primer. Slightly modified ARM-PCR, run as three nested multiplex PCR rounds, produced the TCR beta libraries. The two initial PCR rounds, roughly 11 cycles each, used TRBV1-TRBV30 forward and C-beta reverse primers. TCRdb used MiXCR to reprocess the multiplex PCR reads, holding one entry per CDR3 protein. In the table there are roughly 180,000 distinct CDR3 sequences, 60% of which are singletons.

This chain connects TRBV11-2 to TRBJ2-7, with TRBD1 as a possible D gene (6 bases). The TCR was taken from a middle-aged man with primary liver carcinoma and hepatitis B virus infection. Sequencing was done on a sample of peripheral blood. The CDR3 is CASSRVRGRDEQYF. In DNA, the CDR3 is TGTGCCAGCAGCCGGGTCAGGGGTCGCGACGAGCAGTACTTC.